The 4 T cell receptor beta chains in this list originate from one sample, sequenced in a study of T cells in Graves' hyperthyroidism and ophthalmopathy. Amplified TCR beta CDR3 regions came from RNA transcripts. The HTBI primer set drove a first-round RT-PCR of the TCR CDR3. TCRdb reprocessed the multiplex PCR reads with MiXCR, giving one entry per CDR3 protein. Of about 400,000 distinct CDR3 sequences listed, around 15% are singletons. The sample was blood. The receptor set was obtained from a man aged 50 to 59 with Graves' ophthalmopathy.

This clonotype appeared many times. The gene calls are TRBV12-3 or TRBV12-4 and TRBJ2-3; 9 nucleotides agree with TRBD2. V lost 3 bases, J lost 7 bases, and 23 bases stayed unmatched. CDR3 size: 20 residues. CDR3 protein: CASSFSWWLAGKAGSNTQYF. CDR3 in DNA: TGTGCCAGCAGTTTTAGTTGGTGGCTAGCGGGAAAAGCGGGAAGCAATACGCAGTATTTT.

This clonotype was counted at least ten times. The rearrangement links TRBV7-9 to TRBJ2-5; 13 nucleotides match TRBD2. CDR3 size: 17 residues. The germline CDR1 and CDR2 sequences are SEHNR and FQNEAQ (reference sequence). V was pared by 4 bases and J by 5 bases, with 10 bases of the junction left unmatched. CDR3 nucleotide sequence: TGTGCCAGCAGCTCGGGACTAGCGGGAAGGTGGCGGGAGACCCAGTACTTC. This translates into CASSSGLAGRWRETQYF.

This clonotype appeared many times. The chain employs TRBV20-1 and TRBJ2-7; D is perhaps TRBD2 (6 bases). Germline CDR1 and CDR2: DFQATT and SNEGSKA (reference sequence). The CDR3 spans 14 residues. Deletions cut 4 bases from V and 4 bases from J, with 17 bases between. The CDR3 DNA sequence: TGCAGTGCTAAAATTGGCGGGGCGGGATACGAGCAGTACTTC. It yields the protein CSAKIGGAGYEQYF.

The J gene is TRBJ2-1, the V gene TRBV24-1; TRBD2 agrees at 7 bases. Losses at the gene ends were 3 bases for V and 0 bases for J; bases not matched to a gene: 4. The CDR3 runs to 16 residues. Germline loops: CDR1 KGHDR, CDR2 SFDVKD. The CDR3 region is CATSDRAGFSYNEQFF. The CDR3 DNA is TGTGCCACCAGTGATCGAGCGGGATTCTCCTACAATGAGCAGTTCTTC.